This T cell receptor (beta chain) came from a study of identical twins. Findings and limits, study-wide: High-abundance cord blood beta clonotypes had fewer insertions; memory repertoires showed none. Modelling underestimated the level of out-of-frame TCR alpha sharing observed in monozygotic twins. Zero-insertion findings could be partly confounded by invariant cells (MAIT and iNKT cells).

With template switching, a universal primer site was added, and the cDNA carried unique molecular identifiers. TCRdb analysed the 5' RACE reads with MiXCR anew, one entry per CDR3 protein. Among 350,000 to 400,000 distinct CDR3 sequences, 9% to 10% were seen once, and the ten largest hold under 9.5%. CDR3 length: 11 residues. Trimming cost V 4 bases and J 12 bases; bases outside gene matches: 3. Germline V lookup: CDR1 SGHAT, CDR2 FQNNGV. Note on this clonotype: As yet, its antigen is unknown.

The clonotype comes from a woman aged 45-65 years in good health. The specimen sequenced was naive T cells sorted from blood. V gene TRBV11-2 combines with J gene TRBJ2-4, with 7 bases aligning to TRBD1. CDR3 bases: TGTGCCAGCAGCTACACAGGGGCTCAGTACTTC. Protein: CASSYTGAQYF.